Listed below are T cell receptor beta chains from one sample, sequenced in a study of shared clonotypes between healthy human individuals. Generated by immunoSEQ multiplex PCR, the TCRdb table keeps only in-frame clones and is missing some. Of 200,000 to 250,000 clones listed, over 50% are singletons. The specimen sequenced was memory CD4+ T cells sorted from blood. Every receptor here comes from a young man in good health. Both conserved end residues are part of each CDR3. Fields, in order: D gene, J gene, V gene, clone size, CDR3 length, CDR3 DNA, CDR3 protein. The D gene is left open where the match is weak. Clone size is not always given. Where it is, it says once, few, many or a class for expanded clones.

. | TRBJ2-7 | TRBV5-5 | . | 15 | TGTGCCAGCAGCTCCGAGGGGACCCGAGGATACGAGCAGTACTTC | CASSSEGTRGYEQYF
TRBD1 | TRBJ2-7 | TRBV6-4 | many | 17 | TGTGCCAGCAGTGACTCGAAGGGGACAGGTCCTTACTACGAGCAGTACTTC | CASSDSKGTGPYYEQYF
TRBD1 | TRBJ2-7 | TRBV27 | . | 17 | TGTGCCAGCAGTTTATCGGCCGGGACAGGGATCCCATACGAGCAGTACTTC | CASSLSAGTGIPYEQYF
. | TRBJ1-2 | TRBV14 | . | 14 | TGTGCCAGCGGGGTCGCAGGGAAGGACTATGGCTACACCTTC | CASGVAGKDYGYTF
. | TRBJ2-4 | TRBV5-1 | . | 13 | TGCGCCAGCAGCTTGGGGGGTCCGGACATTCAGTACTTC | CASSLGGPDIQYF
TRBD1 | TRBJ2-7 | TRBV2 | once | 14 | TGTGCCAGCAGTGCAACAGGGGGGTCCTACGAGCAGTACTTC | CASSATGGSYEQYF
TRBD1 | TRBJ2-7 | TRBV5-4 | many | 13 | TGTGCCAGCAGCTCGAGGGGGCGAGGCGAGCAGTACTTC | CASSSRGRGEQYF
. | TRBJ1-1 | TRBV2 | few | 17 | TGTGCCAGCAGTGAAAATCCAGGGAGGATGGTGAACACTGAAGCTTTCTTT | CASSENPGRMVNTEAFF
TRBD2 | TRBJ2-7 | TRBV18 | . | 16 | TGTGCCAGCTCACCCCCGGGACTAGCAGTTACCTACGAGCAGTACTTC | CASSPPGLAVTYEQYF
. | TRBJ2-2 | TRBV11-2 | . | 16 | TGTGCCAGCAGCCCTCTTCGAGGGAGAAGCACCGGGGAGCTGTTTTTT | CASSPLRGRSTGELFF
. | TRBJ1-5 | TRBV6-6 | . | 15 | TGTGCCAGTAATCCAAGTGGGGTACGCAATCAGCCCCAGCATTTT | CASNPSGVRNQPQHF
TRBD1 | TRBJ2-7 | TRBV25-1 | . | 13 | TGTGCCAGCAGGGGACAGGGGTCCTACGAGCAGTACTTC | CASRGQGSYEQYF
TRBD1 | TRBJ1-1 | TRBV29-1 | . | 14 | TGCAGCGTTGCAGGGGGCTCTCTGAACACTGAAGCTTTCTTT | CSVAGGSLNTEAFF
TRBD1 | TRBJ2-5 | TRBV4-2 | . | 17 | TGTGCCAGCAGCCAAGCCCTAACAGGGGGCGCCGCCGAGACCCAGTACTTC | CASSQALTGGAAETQYF
. | TRBJ2-5 | TRBV9 | . | 13 | TGTGCCAGCAGTTCGGCGGTACAAGAGACCCAGTACTTC | CASSSAVQETQYF
TRBD1 | TRBJ1-1 | TRBV5-4 | . | 14 | TGTGCCAGCAGCCGGGACAGGGGTCACACTGAAGCTTTCTTT | CASSRDRGHTEAFF
. | TRBJ1-4 | TRBV6-5 | . | 15 | TGTGCCAGCAGTTACTCGAGGACAGACAATGAAAAACTGTTTTTT | CASSYSRTDNEKLFF
. | TRBJ2-3 | TRBV5-1 | . | 15 | TGCGCCAGCAGCTTGGAGGCGCTACCCACAGATACGCAGTATTTT | CASSLEALPTDTQYF
. | TRBJ2-3 | TRBV20-1 | few | 11 | TGCAGTGCCGAAAACACAGATACGCAGTATTTT | CSAENTDTQYF
. | TRBJ2-7 | TRBV20-1 | few | 11 | TGCAGTGCAGAGGACTACTACGAGCAGTACTTC | CSAEDYYEQYF
TRBD2 | TRBJ2-3 | TRBV27 | once | 19 | TGTGCCAGCAGTTCATCCGGGACTAGCGGGAGTGCGCTTGCAGATACGCAGTATTTT | CASSSSGTSGSALADTQYF
. | TRBJ1-3 | TRBV4-1 | . | 17 | TGCGCCAGCAGCCAAGATATGGACAGAGCTTATGGAAACACCATATATTTT | CASSQDMDRAYGNTIYF
. | TRBJ2-7 | TRBV25-1 | . | 15 | TGTGCCAGCCAAACCATAGCGGAGGGCTCCTACGAGCAGTACTTC | CASQTIAEGSYEQYF
TRBD2 | TRBJ2-1 | TRBV11-2 | . | 14 | TGTGCCAGCAGCTCGGTAGCGGGGTACTATGAGCAGTTCTTC | CASSSVAGYYEQFF
. | TRBJ2-2 | TRBV11-1 | . | 16 | TGTGCCAGCAGCTTGGGACCGCATTCGAACACCGGGGAGCTGTTTTTT | CASSLGPHSNTGELFF
. | TRBJ1-1 | TRBV18 | . | 14 | TGTGCCAGCTCGCCGGAAGTTAGTCGACCTGAAGCTTTCTTT | CASSPEVSRPEAFF
. | TRBJ2-1 | TRBV27 | few | 16 | TGTGCCAGCAGTTTGGGAAAGTTTTTCTTGTTCGATGAGCAGTTCTTC | CASSLGKFFLFDEQFF
. | TRBJ1-4 | TRBV2 | many | 15 | TGTGCCAGCAGTCTACTAATTGGGGCTAATGAAAAACTGTTTTTT | CASSLLIGANEKLFF
TRBD2 | TRBJ2-2 | TRBV5-1 | few | 17 | TGCGCCAGCAGCCGACTAGCGGGAGCGGTCCACACCGGGGAGCTGTTTTTT | CASSRLAGAVHTGELFF
. | TRBJ1-2 | TRBV9 | many | 14 | TGTGCCAGCAGCGTAGCGGCCCAGGGGAATGGCTACACCTTC | CASSVAAQGNGYTF
. | TRBJ2-1 | TRBV5-1 | few | 13 | TGCGCCAGCAGACTGGGGTGGGACAATGAGCAGTTCTTC | CASRLGWDNEQFF
. | TRBJ1-3 | TRBV25-1 | few | 14 | TGTGCCAGCAGCTCCGAGGGATTAGGAAACACCATATATTTT | CASSSEGLGNTIYF
. | TRBJ1-2 | TRBV19 | . | 14 | TGTGCCAGTAGTGTTGGACTTACGCTCTATGGCTACACCTTC | CASSVGLTLYGYTF
TRBD2 | TRBJ2-1 | TRBV7-9 | once | 19 | TGTGCCAGCAGCTTAGAGGTGTTTCCAGCGGGAGTGAGAGCTAATGAGCAGTTCTTC | CASSLEVFPAGVRANEQFF
. | TRBJ1-3 | TRBV29-1 | . | 15 | TGCAGCGTTGAAGGGGTTGACAGTTATGGAAACACCATATATTTT | CSVEGVDSYGNTIYF
. | TRBJ1-2 | TRBV2 | few | 13 | TGTGCCAGCAGTGTGGAACAAGACTATGGCTACACCTTC | CASSVEQDYGYTF
TRBD2 | TRBJ2-1 | TRBV2 | once | 15 | TGTGCCAGCAGTTTAAGCGGGGCCTCCTACAATGAGCAGTTCTTC | CASSLSGASYNEQFF
. | TRBJ2-7 | TRBV11-2 | once | 15 | TGTGCCAGCAGGCGCCCGGGGACAAGATCTTACGAGCAGTACTTC | CASRRPGTRSYEQYF
. | TRBJ2-7 | TRBV2 | . | 14 | TGTGCCAGCCGAGAGCTTGGACCCTACGACGAGCAGTACTTC | CASRELGPYDEQYF
TRBD1 | TRBJ2-3 | TRBV2 | . | 15 | TGTGCCAGCAGGGAACTGACAGGGGGACCAGATACGCAGTATTTT | CASRELTGGPDTQYF
. | TRBJ1-1 | TRBV28 | . | 13 | TGTGCCAGCAGCCAGCCCGGGAACACTGAAGCTTTCTTT | CASSQPGNTEAFF
. | TRBJ2-7 | TRBV7-2 | . | 13 | TGTGCCAGCAGCTTATCCGGGGGCGCGGGGCAGTACTTC | CASSLSGGAGQYF
TRBD1 | TRBJ2-7 | TRBV4-2 | . | 14 | TGTGCCAGCAGCCAGGGACCGGGACAGGGCTGGCAGTACTTC | CASSQGPGQGWQYF
. | TRBJ2-2 | TRBV4-1 | . | 15 | TGCGCCAGCAGCCAACTCGGAACGAACACCGGGGAGCTGTTTTTT | CASSQLGTNTGELFF
. | TRBJ2-7 | TRBV19 | . | 14 | TGTGCCAGTACCTCGGCAGGGAGCTCCTACGAGCAGTACTTC | CASTSAGSSYEQYF
. | TRBJ2-4 | TRBV11-3 | . | 18 | TGTGCCAGCAGCCCATTAAAACCTTTGGCAGTGGGGTTTAACATTCAGTACTTC | CASSPLKPLAVGFNIQYF
. | TRBJ2-5 | TRBV29-1 | . | 12 | TGCAGCGGAGCCCGGGGGCAAGAGACCCAGTACTTC | CSGARGQETQYF
. | TRBJ2-1 | TRBV11-2 | . | 13 | TGTGCCAGCAGCGCTTCCAGAGTCAATGAGCAGTTCTTC | CASSASRVNEQFF
. | TRBJ2-5 | TRBV7-3 | . | 13 | TGTGCCAGCAGCTTAATTTGGGGAGAGACCCAGTACTTC | CASSLIWGETQYF
. | TRBJ1-1 | TRBV7-9 | . | 13 | TGTGCCAGCAGCTTAGAACGGCAGGACGAAGCTTTCTTT | CASSLERQDEAFF
. | TRBJ1-5 | TRBV27 | . | 14 | TGTGCCAGCAGTCCCCGTGTAGGGAATCAGCCCCAGCATTTT | CASSPRVGNQPQHF
TRBD2 | TRBJ2-5 | TRBV7-2 | . | 16 | TGTGCCAGCAGCTTAGGGTTAGCGGGAGGGGAAGAGACCCAGTACTTC | CASSLGLAGGEETQYF
TRBD1 | TRBJ2-3 | TRBV5-1 | . | 15 | TGCGCCAGCAGCGTGGAGACAGGGGGTAGGGATACGCAGTATTTT | CASSVETGGRDTQYF